This TCR beta chain came from a study of blood T cells in healthy people across ages. About the research overall: About one barcoded beta molecule per two T cells was the capture yield of template switching.

This CDR3 comprises 16 residues. Collection of roughly 9.6 milliliters of peripheral blood was performed for each donor. The use of a sample-barcoded 5' primer and a J-beta primer mix characterized a second PCR of about 7 to 12 cycles. TCRdb re-called the 5' RACE reads with MiXCR, one entry per CDR3 protein. The data show hundreds of thousands of distinct CDR3 sequences, about 24% seen once. The sample comprised blood. This TCR was recovered from a man aged 65 to 79 in good health. The V and J genes are TRBV21-1 and TRBJ2-4; the listed D gene, TRBD2, was not tested against the DNA. TRBV21-1 is a listed pseudogene. The CDR3 DNA sequence: TGTGCCAGCAGCAAGGTTGCTAGCGGGAGAAAAAACATTCAGTACTTC. Its protein product is CASSKVASGRKNIQYF.